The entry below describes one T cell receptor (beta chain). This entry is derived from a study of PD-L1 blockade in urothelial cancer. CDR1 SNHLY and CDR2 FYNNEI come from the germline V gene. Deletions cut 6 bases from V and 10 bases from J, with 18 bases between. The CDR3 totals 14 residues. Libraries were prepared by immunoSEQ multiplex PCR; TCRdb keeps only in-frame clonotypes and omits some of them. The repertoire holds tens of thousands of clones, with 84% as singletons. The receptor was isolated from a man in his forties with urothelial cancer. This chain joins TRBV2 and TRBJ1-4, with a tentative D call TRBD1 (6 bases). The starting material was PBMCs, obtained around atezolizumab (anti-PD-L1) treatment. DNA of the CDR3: TGTGCCAGCAGGAAGGACAGTGGGCATGGAAAACTGTTTTTT. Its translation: CASRKDSGHGKLFF. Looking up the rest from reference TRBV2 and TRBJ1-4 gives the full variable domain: EPEVTQTPSHQVTQMGQEVILRCVPISNHLYFYWYRQILGQKVEFLVSFYNNEISEKSEIFDDQFSVERPDGSNFTLKIRSTKLEDSAMYFCASRKDSGHGKLFFGSGTQLSVL.